This T cell receptor beta chain stems from a study of CD8 T cells in Susac syndrome. This CDR3 has 16 amino acids. CDR1 and CDR2 (germline): MGHRA, YSYEKL. V lost 0 bases, J lost 2 bases, and 10 bases lay in between. Roughly 0.45 to 1 ug RNA was reverse transcribed with random hexamers. TCRdb recomputed calls from the immunoSEQ multiplex PCR reads with MiXCR, one row per CDR3 protein. In the table there are 250,000 to 300,000 distinct CDR3 sequences, roughly 90% of which are singletons. The multiple sclerosis control group consisted of treatment-naive patients whose relapsing-remitting disease, which was either stable or active, fulfilled revised McDonald criteria. CD8+ and CD4+ T cells were negatively isolated; TEMRA cells were FACS-enriched.

The TCR originated in a human donor with multiple sclerosis. This chain joins TRBV4-1 and TRBJ1-4; D unresolved. The sample consisted of CD8+ T cells from PBMCs. The CDR3 sequence is CASSQEGEGTNEKLFF. CDR3 DNA: TGCGCCAGCAGCCAAGAAGGAGAAGGTACTAATGAAAAACTGTTTTTT.